This is a list of T cell receptor beta chains from one sample in a study of blood T cell repertoires in COVID-19. Sequencing was performed with immunoSEQ multiplex PCR; in TCRdb, only in-frame clones are kept and a portion is missing. The data contain roughly 24,000 clones, roughly nine tenths of them singletons. The specimen sequenced was peripheral blood. Receptor source: a man aged 70-80 years with COVID-19, enrolled during active disease. Each CDR3 is given with its conserved first and last residue. The D gene is left open where the match is weak. The size entry is marked missing in some rows and otherwise reads once, few, many or a size class.

-	once	TRBV19	TRBJ1-2	TGTGCCAGTAGCCCTGCCGGGTCCCCGTCGGGCTATGGCTACACCTTC	CASSPAGSPSGYGYTF
TRBD2	-	TRBV5-1	TRBJ2-1	TGCGCCAGCAGCGCATCCGGGACTAGCGACAGCTCCTACAATGAGCAGTTCTTC	CASSASGTSDSSYNEQFF
-	-	TRBV7-2	TRBJ2-1	TGTGCCAGCAGCTTAGTATCAATAGCAGGGTACAATGAGCAGTTCTTC	CASSLVSIAGYNEQFF
TRBD2	-	TRBV11-2	TRBJ2-5	TGTGCCAGCAGCCTTGTACTAGCGGGAGTGGGGACCCAGTACTTC	CASSLVLAGVGTQYF
TRBD2	-	TRBV27	TRBJ2-3	TGTGCCAGCAGTTCGTGGGGACTAGCGCGGTTTCAGGGCGGCACAGATACGCAGTATTTT	CASSSWGLARFQGGTDTQYF
TRBD1	-	TRBV6-2/TRBV6-3	TRBJ1-5	TGTGCCAGCAGTTCTTCAGGGGGCTGGGTTCAGCCCCAGCATTTT	CASSSSGGWVQPQHF
-	-	TRBV18	TRBJ2-7	TGTGCCAGCTCCCGACAGCGACTGACCTACGAGCAGTACTTC	CASSRQRLTYEQYF
-	-	TRBV2	TRBJ1-3	TGTGCCAGCAGCCGGGGACTGCCCTCTGGAAACACCATATATTTT	CASSRGLPSGNTIYF
-	-	TRBV4-1	TRBJ2-1	TGCGCCAGCAGCCAAGATGAGCGGTTATACAATGAGCAGTTCTTC	CASSQDERLYNEQFF
-	-	TRBV7-9	TRBJ1-2	TGTGCCAGCAGCTTGGAGGTTTCAGCTAACTATGGCTACACCTTC	CASSLEVSANYGYTF
TRBD1	-	TRBV5-1	TRBJ2-1	TGCGCCAGCAGCTTGGAAAGGGGGCCTTACTCCTCCCAGTTCTTC	CASSLERGPYSSQFF
-	-	TRBV18	TRBJ1-5	TGTGCCAGCTCGCGGGACCCAGCAGATCAGCCCCAGCATTTT	CASSRDPADQPQHF
TRBD1	once	TRBV27	TRBJ1-6	TGTGCCAGCAGTATAACAGGGGGGGGTTCACCCCTCCACTTT	CASSITGGGSPLHF
TRBD1	-	TRBV2	TRBJ2-3	TGTGCCAGCAGGACGGGACAGGGGGCGGGCACAGATACGCAGTATTTT	CASRTGQGAGTDTQYF
-	-	TRBV2	TRBJ2-4	TGTGCCAGCAGTGCAGAGAGGTCCAAAAACATTCAGTACTTC	CASSAERSKNIQYF
TRBD1	-	TRBV6-5	TRBJ2-4	TGTGCCAGCAGTTTCCGGACGACAGGGTCCGGAAACATTCAGTACTTC	CASSFRTTGSGNIQYF
TRBD2	-	TRBV3-1/TRBV3-2	TRBJ2-4	TGTGCCAGCAGCCAAGAGAGGGCCAGCGGGATCAACATTCAGTACTTC	CASSQERASGINIQYF
-	-	TRBV5-1	TRBJ2-7	TGCGCCAGCATCTGCCCTTCTAGCGCCCTAGGAGAGTACGAGCAGTACTTC	CASICPSSALGEYEQYF
TRBD2	-	TRBV27	TRBJ2-3	TGTGCCAGCAGTTTTGCGATAGCGGGTGATACGCAGTATTTT	CASSFAIAGDTQYF
TRBD1	-	TRBV18	TRBJ2-7	TGTGCCAGCTCACCACGACAGGGTGCCTACGAGCAGTACTTC	CASSPRQGAYEQYF
-	-	TRBV20-1	TRBJ1-5	TGCAGTGCTAGTCCAGGGAATAGCAATCAGCCCCAGCATTTT	CSASPGNSNQPQHF
-	-	TRBV7-2	TRBJ2-2	TGTGCCAGCAGCTCGGAGGGAGCGGGGAACACCGGGGAGCTGTTTTTT	CASSSEGAGNTGELFF
-	-	TRBV6-2/TRBV6-3	TRBJ1-5	TGTGCCAGCAGTTACGAGGGCTATAGCAATCAGCCCCAGCATTTT	CASSYEGYSNQPQHF
-	-	TRBV20-1	TRBJ2-7	TGCAGTGCTAGCACCCCGGGGGAGCAGTACTTC	CSASTPGEQYF
-	-	TRBV27	TRBJ2-2	TGTGCCAGCAGGAACGGGGTTGACACCGGGGAGCTGTTTTTT	CASRNGVDTGELFF
-	-	TRBV7-9	TRBJ1-5	TGTGCCAGCAGCTTACTCGGGCAGCCCCAGCATTTT	CASSLLGQPQHF
TRBD1	-	TRBV30	TRBJ1-3	TGTGCCTGGAGTGTACATCAAGGACAGGGACTGAGACCTGGAAACACCATATATTTT	CAWSVHQGQGLRPGNTIYF
-	-	TRBV5-1	TRBJ2-3	TGCGCCAGCAGCTCCAAGCTGGGGGGGCAAGCTTTGAATACGCAGTATTTT	CASSSKLGGQALNTQYF
-	once	TRBV4-1	TRBJ1-6	TGCGCCAGCAGCCCCCCCCGGACAGATAATTCACCCCTCCACTTT	CASSPPRTDNSPLHF
-	-	TRBV5-1	TRBJ2-3	TGCGCCAGCAGCTTGGCGGAGTGGGGGCAGTCCACAGATACGCAGTATTTT	CASSLAEWGQSTDTQYF
-	-	TRBV5-1	TRBJ2-6	TGCGCCAGCAGCTTACAGAGCTCTGGGGCCAACGTCCTGACTTTC	CASSLQSSGANVLTF
TRBD2	-	TRBV3-1/TRBV3-2	TRBJ2-3	TGTGCCAGCAGCCAAGGGGGAACTAGCGGGAGGTATGATACGCAGTATTTT	CASSQGGTSGRYDTQYF
TRBD2	once	TRBV5-4	TRBJ2-1	TGTGCCAGCAGGGACCGACTAGCGGGATACAATGAGCAGTTCTTC	CASRDRLAGYNEQFF
-	-	TRBV20-1	TRBJ1-2	TGCAGTGCCGCCTCGGGGGATGGCTACACCTTC	CSAASGDGYTF
-	few	TRBV19	TRBJ2-5	TGTGCCAGTAGTATACAAGGGAGCCAAGAGACCCAGTACTTC	CASSIQGSQETQYF
-	once	TRBV29-1	TRBJ1-1	TGCAGCGTTGTATCGGGTATGAACACTGAAGCTTTCTTT	CSVVSGMNTEAFF
-	-	TRBV30	TRBJ1-2	TGTGCCTGGACAGGGAACTATGGCTACACCTTC	CAWTGNYGYTF
-	-	TRBV7-9	TRBJ1-2	TGTGCCAGCAGCTTAGATACTCGACACCAATTGGGCGGCTACACCTTC	CASSLDTRHQLGGYTF
TRBD2	-	TRBV6-2/TRBV6-3	TRBJ2-5	TGTGCCAGCAGTAGAGCGGGAGTGATTGAGACCCAGTACTTC	CASSRAGVIETQYF
TRBD1	-	TRBV5-1	TRBJ2-7	TGCGCCAGCAGCTGGGACAGCCGACTCTCCTACGAGCAGTACTTC	CASSWDSRLSYEQYF
-	-	TRBV3-1/TRBV3-2	TRBJ2-5	TGTGCCAGCAGCCACGCGGGAGAGACCCAGTACTTC	CASSHAGETQYF
TRBD2	few	TRBV30	TRBJ2-7	TGTGCCTGGAGTCCAAAGACTAGCGGAACCTACGAGCAGTACTTC	CAWSPKTSGTYEQYF
TRBD1	-	TRBV24-1	TRBJ1-1	TGTGCCACCCAAGAGAGACAGGGGAAGAACACTGAAGCTTTCTTT	CATQERQGKNTEAFF
-	once	TRBV19	TRBJ1-2	TGTGCCAGTAGTTCTCCGGGAGGGATTGGCTACACCTTC	CASSSPGGIGYTF
-	-	TRBV20-1	TRBJ2-5	TGCAGTGCTACAGCGGAGACCCAGTACTTC	CSATAETQYF
TRBD2	-	TRBV29-1	TRBJ2-1	TGCAGCTTCAGCGGGAATACCTACAATGAGCAGTTCTTC	CSFSGNTYNEQFF
TRBD2	-	TRBV11-2	TRBJ2-1	TGTGCCAGCAGCTTAACCGCGGGGGCCTACAATGAGCAGTTCTTC	CASSLTAGAYNEQFF
TRBD1	-	TRBV7-9	TRBJ1-2	TGTGCCAGCAGCCCGGATAATCAGGGGGTCTATGGCTACACCTTC	CASSPDNQGVYGYTF
TRBD1	-	TRBV13	TRBJ2-3	TGTGCCAGCAGCGGGGGACAGGCCGATACGCAGTATTTT	CASSGGQADTQYF
-	-	TRBV11-2	TRBJ2-7	TGTGCCAGCAGCTTAGGAGTCCTCTACGAGCAGTACTTC	CASSLGVLYEQYF
TRBD1	-	TRBV5-1	TRBJ2-7	TGCGCCAGCAGCGCCCAGACAGGGGCCCCCTACGAGCAGTACTTC	CASSAQTGAPYEQYF
TRBD1	-	TRBV20-1	TRBJ1-2	TGCAGTGCTATTCAGGGGGACGGCTACACCTTC	CSAIQGDGYTF
TRBD1	once	TRBV2	TRBJ2-3	TGTGCCAGCCGGGACAGAAACACAGATACGCAGTATTTT	CASRDRNTDTQYF
-	few	TRBV4-1	TRBJ1-1	TGCGCCAGCAGCCCCCACCGGACAGTCACTGAAGCTTTCTTT	CASSPHRTVTEAFF